Presented here are 24 T cell receptor beta chains from one specimen sequenced in a study of blood T cell repertoires in COVID-19. Repertoires were generated with immunoSEQ multiplex PCR, while TCRdb's copy carries only in-frame clones and drops some. The table has about 280,000 clones, approximately 82% seen once. Sequencing input: PBMCs or T cells enriched from blood (not recorded which). Every receptor here comes from a man aged 40-49 years who had been exposed to COVID-19.

The chain is built from TRBV6-5 and TRBJ2-5; TRBD1 agrees at 8 bases. V lost 7 bases to trimming and J lost 2 bases; unmatched junction nucleotides: 6. The CDR3 has 14 residues. Germline values: CDR1 MNHEY, CDR2 SVGAGI. CDR3 DNA: TGTGCCAGCACCATCCAGGGGGCTCAAGAGACCCAGTACTTC. It encodes CASTIQGAQETQYF.

The genes are TRBV19 and TRBJ2-1, with D possibly matching TRBD1 (6 bases). The germline V and J ends were trimmed by 8 bases and 6 bases, with 14 bases remaining between them. Per the germline V gene, CDR1 is LNHDA and CDR2 is SQIVND (reference sequence). The CDR3 spans 13 residues. This chain's CDR3 is CASRRGARNEQFF. The DNA for the CDR3 is TGTGCCAGTCGCAGGGGCGCTCGCAATGAGCAGTTCTTC.

V and J are TRBV4-1 and TRBJ2-3; 7 nucleotides agree with TRBD1. This CDR3 contains 15 residues. V lost 5 bases, J lost 2 bases, and 7 bases stayed unmatched. CDR1 and CDR2 from the germline V gene are MGHRA and YSYEKL. The CDR3 loop reads CASSSGTDNTDTQYF. The CDR3 region has the DNA TGCGCCAGCAGCTCCGGGACAGACAACACAGATACGCAGTATTTT.

The chain has TRBV19 and TRBJ2-1, with 7 positions matching TRBD2. The CDR3 runs to 13 residues. Germline V gene data show CDR1 as LNHDA and CDR2 as SQIVND (reference sequence). Trimming cost V 4 bases and J 10 bases; bases outside gene matches: 7. The CDR3 reads CASSSSVGREQFF. The CDR3, as DNA: TGTGCCAGTAGTAGTTCTGTCGGGAGGGAGCAGTTCTTC.

This clone occurred once. V usage is TRBV7-3 and J usage is TRBJ2-5; possibly TRBD2 for D (6 bases). V was cut by 1 base and J by 1 base, with 10 bases left in between. The CDR3 length is 15 residues. Germline CDR1 is SGHTA and CDR2 is FQGTGA. The CDR3 DNA reads as TGTGCCAGCAGCTTAATCCTAGCGCCCCAAGAGACCCAGTACTTC. It specifies CASSLILAPQETQYF. The full variable domain, in which reference TRBV7-3 and TRBJ2-5 provide the parts outside the CDR3, is GAGVSQTPSNKVTEKGKYVELRCDPISGHTALYWYRQSLGQGPEFLIYFQGTGAADDSGLPNDRFFAVRPEGSVSTLKIQRTERGDSAVYLCASSLILAPQETQYFGPGTRLLVL.

V usage is TRBV5-4 and J usage is TRBJ2-1; D not resolved. Germline V gene sequence: CDR1 SGHNT, CDR2 YYREEE (reference sequence). This CDR3 has 14 amino acids. Trimming left V 3 bases short and J 6 bases short, with 13 bases between. CDR3 nucleotides: TGTGCCAGCAGCTCGTATCTTCTTCGCAATGAGCAGTTCTTC. Encoded protein: CASSSYLLRNEQFF.

CDR3 bases: TGCGCCAGCAGCCCTACGACTACCTCCTACGAGCAGTACTTC. Protein product: CASSPTTTSYEQYF. The chain joins TRBV5-1 to TRBJ2-7; D may be TRBD2 (5 bases). The CDR3 totals 14 residues. In germline, CDR1 is SGHRS, CDR2 YFSETQ. V lost 4 bases to trimming and J lost 0 bases, with 11 bases between them.

The chain combines TRBV10-3 with TRBJ1-1; 7 nucleotides agree with TRBD1. The CDR3 extends over 15 amino acids. Per germline, CDR1 ENHRY and CDR2 SYGVKD. V gave up 2 bases and J gave up 7 bases; unmatched junction bases: 10. The CDR3 sequence is CAISERPTGASEAFF. CDR3 DNA: TGTGCCATCAGTGAGCGCCCCACAGGGGCCAGTGAAGCTTTCTTT.

The chain employs TRBV5-1 and TRBJ2-1, with TRBD2 matching 9 bases. J gave up 7 bases and V 2 bases, and 13 bases lay outside the gene matches. Germline assignment: CDR1 SGHRS and CDR2 YFSETQ. The CDR3 is 17 amino acids. CDR3 sequence (DNA): TGCGCCAGCAGCTTTGGGCCCGGGCGGGAGGGCCTTAATGAGCAGTTCTTC. It translates to CASSFGPGREGLNEQFF.

The chain couples TRBV7-8 to TRBJ2-5; 7 bases align to TRBD2. V shed 6 bases, J shed 5 bases, and the junction held 6 bases outside the gene matches. Germline V gene lookup returns CDR1 SGHVS and CDR2 FQNEAQ. The CDR3 spans 13 residues. CDR3 nucleotides: TGTGCCAGCAGTTCCAGCGGGATGGAGACCCAGTACTTC. It encodes CASSSSGMETQYF.

The chain uses TRBV7-9 and TRBJ1-1; unclear D gene. V lost 3 bases and J lost 14, with 22 bases in between. The germline CDR1 and CDR2 sequences are SEHNR and FQNEAQ (reference sequence). The CDR3 extends over 14 amino acids. In DNA form, the CDR3 reads TGTGCCAGCAGCTTTTTTTCAGGCCTGATTTTCCCCTTCTTT. Translating it yields CASSFFSGLIFPFF.

The J gene is TRBJ2-5, the V gene TRBV9, with D perhaps matching TRBD1 (6 bases). Per germline, CDR1 SGDLS and CDR2 YYNGEE. This CDR3 region has 16 residues. Trimming shortened V by 0 bases and J by 4 bases, and 16 bases separated the two germline ends. CDR3 DNA: TGTGCCAGCAGCGTAGTACCCGTCACAGGGCGAGAGACCCAGTACTTC. This gives the protein CASSVVPVTGRETQYF. The whole variable domain, remainder taken from reference TRBV9 and TRBJ2-5, is DSGVTQTPKHLITATGQRVTLRCSPRSGDLSVYWYQQSLDQGLQFLIQYYNGEERAKGNILERFSAQQFPDLHSELNLSSLELGDSALYFCASSVVPVTGRETQYFGPGTRLLVL.

The chain recombines TRBV25-1 with TRBJ2-5; 9 bases map to TRBD1. Germline V gene data show CDR1 as MGHDK and CDR2 as SYGVNS. J gave up 5 bases and V 5 bases, and 15 bases lay outside the gene matches. The CDR3 totals 17 residues. The CDR3 sequence is CASSYSFGDRVRETQYF. In nucleotides, the CDR3 is TGTGCCAGCAGTTACAGCTTCGGGGACAGGGTGAGGGAGACCCAGTACTTC.

This clone was recorded only once. The J gene is TRBJ1-1, the V gene TRBV12-3 or TRBV12-4; no firm D call. The CDR3 runs 10 residues. The ends were cut back, 8 bases at V and 7 bases at J, with 8 bases in the middle. The chain's CDR3 is CASSTLEAFF. Written as DNA, the CDR3 is TGTGCCAGCTCGACACTTGAAGCTTTCTTT.

The CDR3 region has the DNA TGTGCCAGCAGCGTAGTCTCGGGTCAGCCCCAGCATTTT. Translating gives CASSVVSGQPQHF. The chain uses TRBV9 and TRBJ1-5; D gene ambiguous. The CDR3 totals 13 residues. CDR1 SGDLS and CDR2 YYNGEE come from the germline V gene. V was pared by 0 bases and J by 6 bases, with 7 bases between.

This chain links TRBV30 with TRBJ1-5; tentative D call: TRBD1 (5 bases). The V gene's germline CDR1 is GTSNPN and CDR2 SVGIG (reference sequence). CDR3 length: 15 residues. V lost 2 bases and J lost 2, with 13 bases in between. CDR3 sequence reads: CAWSQGLYGNQPQHF. CDR3 bases: TGTGCCTGGAGTCAGGGACTTTACGGCAATCAGCCCCAGCATTTT.

The V and J genes are TRBV10-3 and TRBJ1-4, with 10 nucleotides matching TRBD1. CDR1 and CDR2 (germline): ENHRY, SYGVKD. V shed 10 bases and J 8 bases; nucleotides not matched to a gene: 7. This CDR3 is 13 amino acids long. CDR3 DNA: TGTGCCAATGCCCGGGACAGGGGAGAAAAACTGTTTTTT. The encoded protein is CANARDRGEKLFF.

The chain joins TRBV11-3 to TRBJ1-1; a possible D gene is TRBD1 (5 bases). Germline CDR1 and CDR2: SGHNT and YENEEA. V lost 3 bases, J lost 4 bases, and 18 bases lay in between. The CDR3 consists of 16 residues. The CDR3, as DNA: TGTGCCAGCAGCTTCGGGACTTCTAACATTATCACTGAAGCTTTCTTT. Amino acid sequence: CASSFGTSNIITEAFF.

The chain links TRBV7-3 to TRBJ2-1; D possibly corresponds to TRBD1 (6 bases). The CDR3 runs to 18 residues. Germline assignment: CDR1 SGHTA and CDR2 FQGTGA. Trimming cost V 2 bases and J 5 bases, with 22 bases left between them. CDR3 sequence (DNA): TGTGCCAGCAGCTTATTAGGTCGGATAGGGGGATGGGACAATGAGCAGTTCTTC. It specifies CASSLLGRIGGWDNEQFF.

The chain employs TRBV5-1 and TRBJ1-1; the match to TRBD1 covers 11 bases. CDR3 length equals 15 residues. V lost 4 bases to trimming and J lost 4 bases; unmatched junction nucleotides: 6. Germline CDR1 is SGHRS and CDR2 is YFSETQ. The CDR3 DNA is TGCGCCAGCAGCCCAGGGACAGGGGGTGGCACTGAAGCTTTCTTT. It specifies CASSPGTGGGTEAFF.

This chain joins TRBV10-3 and TRBJ1-2; tentatively, D is TRBD1 (5 bases). Germline V gene sequence: CDR1 ENHRY, CDR2 SYGVKD. Between the trimmed V and J ends, which lost 4 bases and 1 base, there was a span of 10 bases. This CDR3 comprises 14 residues. The CDR3 protein is CAISGGPDNYGYTF. CDR3 in DNA: TGTGCCATCAGTGGGGGCCCAGATAACTATGGCTACACCTTC.

The chain combines TRBV13 with TRBJ2-7; the D gene is possibly TRBD1 (6 bases). CDR3 length: 16 residues. Trimming removed 6 bases at V and 2 bases at J, with 20 bases between. The germline gives CDR1 PRHDT, CDR2 FYEKMQ (reference sequence). This CDR3 reads CASRRSGTHATYEQYF. The CDR3 DNA sequence: TGTGCCAGCAGGAGATCCGGGACACACGCTACCTACGAGCAGTACTTC.

The rearrangement joins TRBV5-4 to TRBJ2-3, with 9 bases fitting TRBD1. This CDR3 has 14 residues. CDR1 and CDR2 from the germline V gene are SGHNT and YYREEE (reference sequence). V was clipped by 8 bases and J by 7 bases; unmatched bases: 11. CDR3 bases: TGTGCCAGTACGACAGGGGGGAGTTTGAATACGCAGTATTTT. It is translated as CASTTGGSLNTQYF.

The rearrangement links TRBV10-3 to TRBJ2-7, with TRBD2 identical over 9 bases. The V gene's germline CDR1 is ENHRY and CDR2 SYGVKD. V shed 4 bases, J shed 7 bases, and the junction held 11 bases outside the gene matches. The CDR3 has 15 amino acids. The CDR3 bases are TGTGCCATCAGTGTGACTAGCGGCCGCCAAGGAGAGCAGTACTTC. It yields the protein CAISVTSGRQGEQYF.